Listed here are 23 T cell receptor beta chains from one sample, sequenced in a study of blood T cell repertoires in COVID-19. TCRdb's copy holds only in-frame clones and misses some; the assay was immunoSEQ multiplex PCR. The sample records 180,000 or so clones, approximately 86% being singletons. The sample consisted of peripheral blood. These receptors were collected from a man in his 60s with acute or convalescent COVID-19.

This clone has a single count. The J gene is TRBJ1-5, the V gene TRBV21-1; the D call in the table, TRBD1, was not verified against the DNA. TRBV21-1 is reported as a pseudogene. The CDR3 totals 20 residues. The CDR3 nucleotides read TGTGCCAGCAGCGCCCAGGGGGTGGGGCAGTCCCGTTATAGCAATCAGCCCCAGCATTTT. This codes for CASSAQGVGQSRYSNQPQHF.

The chain is built from TRBV12-5 and TRBJ1-1; D might be TRBD1 (6 bases). This CDR3 spans 14 amino acids. Germline V CDR1 and CDR2: LGHNT, FRNRAP. The ends were cut back, 3 bases at V and 1 base at J, with 9 bases in the middle. The CDR3, as DNA: TGTGCTAGTGGTTTAGGCAGGGGGAACACTGAAGCTTTCTTT. Its protein product is CASGLGRGNTEAFF.

The genes are TRBV19 and TRBJ2-2; 7 bases match TRBD1. The V segment lost 5 bases and the J segment 5 bases; nucleotides outside the gene matches: 5. The CDR3 is made up of 14 amino acids. Germline V gene lookup returns CDR1 LNHDA and CDR2 SQIVND (reference sequence). CDR3 region: CASSQYRGTGELFF. CDR3 sequence (DNA): TGTGCCAGTAGTCAATACAGGGGAACCGGGGAGCTGTTTTTT.

V and J are TRBV27 and TRBJ1-5; D may be TRBD1 (6 bases). This CDR3 spans 15 amino acids. Trimming removed 5 bases at V and 6 bases at J, with 17 bases between. Germline V gives CDR1 MNHEY, CDR2 SMNVEV (reference sequence). The CDR3 protein is CASSPRGGWVQPQHF. The CDR3 DNA follows: TGTGCCAGCAGTCCCCGGGGGGGCTGGGTTCAGCCCCAGCATTTT.

V usage is TRBV5-4 and J usage is TRBJ1-2; perhaps TRBD1 as D (5 bases). Trimming pared 1 base from V and 2 bases from J, leaving 12 bases between. The CDR3 consists of 15 residues. In germline, CDR1 is SGHNT, CDR2 YYREEE (reference sequence). CDR3 residues: CASSLSYQGNYGYTF. DNA for the CDR3: TGTGCCAGCAGCTTGAGTTACCAGGGCAACTATGGCTACACCTTC.

CDR3 nucleotide sequence: TGTGCCTGGAGTCGCCAGGGGGAGAATCAGCCCCAGCATTTT. Translating gives CAWSRQGENQPQHF. This sequence joins TRBV30 and TRBJ1-5, with 7 bases aligning to TRBD1. The junction had 5 bases not matched to a gene; V was cut back by 2 bases and J by 4 bases. The CDR3 totals 14 residues. Germline V gene sequence: CDR1 GTSNPN, CDR2 SVGIG (reference sequence).

The rearrangement uses TRBV29-1 and TRBJ2-1; 7 nucleotides line up with TRBD2. The V gene's germline CDR1 is SQVTM and CDR2 ANQGSEA. The V gene end was trimmed by 1 base and the J gene end by 2 bases; junction bases not matched to a gene: 8. This CDR3 comprises 16 residues. CDR3 loop: CSVEGVGGSTYNEQFF. The CDR3 nucleotides are TGCAGCGTTGAAGGCGTCGGCGGGAGCACCTACAATGAGCAGTTCTTC.

This clone showed up just once. V usage is TRBV6-6 and J usage is TRBJ2-2; 10 nucleotides agree with TRBD1. J lost 3 bases, V lost 4 bases, and 2 bases had no gene match. Germline V CDR1 and CDR2: MNHNY, SVGAGI (reference sequence). This CDR3 is 15 amino acids long. The CDR3, as DNA: TGTGCCAGCAGTTCCGGGACAGGGGACACCGGGGAGCTGTTTTTT. The encoded protein is CASSSGTGDTGELFF.

Of note for this clone: The sample carries other DNA sequences with the same CDR3. CDR3 in amino acids: CAGRRGGGETGELFF. The CDR3 DNA follows: TGTGCCGGGCGTAGGGGGGGAGGAGAGACCGGGGAGCTGTTTTTT. This chain connects TRBV30 to TRBJ2-2, with D perhaps matching TRBD2 (7 bases). Trimming stripped 8 bases from V and 5 bases from J, with 21 bases between. CDR1 is GTSNPN and CDR2 is SVGIG in the germline V gene (reference sequence). CDR3 length: 15 residues. Full variable domain (remainder filled in from reference TRBV30 and TRBJ2-2): SQTIHQWPATLVQPVGSPLSLECTVEGTSNPNLYWYRQAAGRGLQLLFYSVGIGQISSEVPQNLSASRPQDRQFILSSKKLLLSDSGFYLCAGRRGGGETGELFFGEGSRLTVL.

The genes are TRBV25-1 and TRBJ2-5; 7 bases map to TRBD1. The V gene's germline CDR1 is MGHDK and CDR2 SYGVNS. The CDR3 contains 15 residues. The V and J ends lost 7 bases and 3 bases, in that order; junction bases with no gene match: 11. The CDR3 reads CASNPAGQDEETQYF. CDR3 sequence (DNA): TGTGCCAGCAACCCGGCCGGACAGGACGAAGAGACCCAGTACTTC. Supplemented by reference TRBV25-1 and TRBJ2-5, the full variable domain reads EADIYQTPRYLVIGTGKKITLECSQTMGHDKMYWYQQDPGMELHLIHYSYGVNSTEKGDLSSESTVSRIRTEHFPLTLESARPSHTSQYLCASNPAGQDEETQYFGPGTRLLVL.

The chain joins TRBV28 to TRBJ2-3; D is undetermined. Per the germline V gene, CDR1 is MDHEN and CDR2 is SYDVKM. The CDR3 is made up of 13 amino acids. Trimming removed 5 bases at V and 1 base at J, with 7 bases between. As DNA, the CDR3 is TGTGCCAGCAGTCCCCCGGGCACAGATACGCAGTATTTT. Protein product: CASSPPGTDTQYF.

V is TRBV5-4 and J is TRBJ2-3; TRBD1 is a possible D gene (6 bases). Germline lookup yields CDR1 SGHNT and CDR2 YYREEE (reference sequence). V lost 0 bases and J lost 10, with 15 bases in between. The length of the CDR3 is 14 residues. The DNA for the CDR3 is TGTGCCAGCAGCTTGGAGGGGGTTCGAAGCTCGCAGTATTTT. Its protein product is CASSLEGVRSSQYF.

V usage is TRBV7-9 and J usage is TRBJ1-3; D is perhaps TRBD1 (6 bases). CDR1 and CDR2 from the germline V gene are SEHNR and FQNEAQ (reference sequence). V shed 4 bases and J shed 0 bases, with 10 bases lying between them. The CDR3 is 15 amino acids. The CDR3 DNA reads TGTGCCAGCAGCTCGGACAGTGGCTCTGGAAACACCATATATTTT. This codes for CASSSDSGSGNTIYF. The full variable domain, in which reference TRBV7-9 and TRBJ1-3 provide the parts outside the CDR3, is DTGVSQNPRHKITKRGQNVTFRCDPISEHNRLYWYRQTLGQGPEFLTYFQNEAQLEKSRLLSDRFSAERPKGSFSTLEIQRTEQGDSAMYLCASSSDSGSGNTIYFGEGSWLTVV.

The chain links TRBV3-1 (or the pseudogene TRBV3-2) to TRBJ2-7, with 8 bases matching TRBD1. From germline, CDR1 is LGHDT and CDR2 YNNKEL (reference sequence). The CDR3 length is 13 residues. Trimming cost V 3 bases and J 12 bases; bases outside gene matches: 10. In nucleotides, the CDR3 is TGTGCCAGCAGCCAGTTTGCAGGGGGCCTGTGGTACTTC. It specifies CASSQFAGGLWYF.

The chain links TRBV29-1 to TRBJ1-1; D might be TRBD1 (6 bases). The CDR3 runs 11 residues. Per the germline V gene, CDR1 is SQVTM and CDR2 is ANQGSEA. V was cut by 2 bases and J by 11 bases, with 12 bases left in between. The CDR3, as DNA: TGCAGCGTTGAACAGCAGGGGAATGCTTTCTTT. Its protein product is CSVEQQGNAFF.

This chain uses TRBV7-9 with TRBJ2-3; D gene unclear. This CDR3 is built from 12 residues. Trimming took off 2 bases at V and 12 bases at J, with 12 bases between the two ends. Germline values: CDR1 SEHNR, CDR2 FQNEAQ (reference sequence). Written as DNA, the CDR3 is TGTGCCAGCAGCTTAATTTCAGGTCCCCAGTATTTT. It yields the protein CASSLISGPQYF. Filled out from reference TRBV7-9 and TRBJ2-3, the complete variable domain reads DTGVSQNPRHKITKRGQNVTFRCDPISEHNRLYWYRQTLGQGPEFLTYFQNEAQLEKSRLLSDRFSAERPKGSFSTLEIQRTEQGDSAMYLCASSLISGPQYFGPGTRLTVL.

The rearrangement joins TRBV18 to TRBJ2-7, with TRBD2 matching 8 bases. With 6 bases clipped from V and 1 base from J, the junction kept 11 bases outside the gene matches. Germline-derived CDR1 and CDR2 are KGHSH and LQKENI. The CDR3 covers 16 residues. The CDR3, as DNA: TGTGCCAGCTCCCTTACACCCGTAGCGGGGTCCTACGAGCAGTACTTC. It yields the protein CASSLTPVAGSYEQYF.

The rearrangement joins TRBV9 to TRBJ1-5, with D possibly TRBD1 on 6 matching bases. V lost 2 bases to trimming and J lost 3 bases, with 9 bases between them. This CDR3 is built from 14 residues. Germline V gene sequence: CDR1 SGDLS, CDR2 YYNGEE. The CDR3 protein is CASSVGHINQPQHF. CDR3 DNA sequence: TGTGCCAGCAGCGTGGGACATATCAATCAGCCCCAGCATTTT.

The rearrangement links TRBV7-9 to TRBJ2-3; TRBD1 matches at 9 bases. This CDR3 comprises 16 residues. The V gene end was trimmed by 3 bases and the J gene end by 3 bases; junction bases not matched to a gene: 7. The germline gives CDR1 SEHNR, CDR2 FQNEAQ (reference sequence). CDR3 amino acids: CASSFWGDRDTDTQYF. Here the CDR3 DNA reads TGTGCCAGCAGCTTCTGGGGGGACAGGGATACAGATACGCAGTATTTT. Supplemented by reference TRBV7-9 and TRBJ2-3, the full variable domain reads DTGVSQNPRHKITKRGQNVTFRCDPISEHNRLYWYRQTLGQGPEFLTYFQNEAQLEKSRLLSDRFSAERPKGSFSTLEIQRTEQGDSAMYLCASSFWGDRDTDTQYFGPGTRLTVL.

The gene calls are TRBV4-1 and TRBJ1-2; no clear D gene. The CDR3 is 14 residues long. The V end lost 3 bases, the J end lost 5 bases, and 13 bases lay between the germline ends. Germline-derived CDR1 and CDR2 are MGHRA and YSYEKL. Written as DNA, the CDR3 is TGCGCCAGCAGCCAGCCGATCGGGAGGTATGGCTACACCTTC. Translated: CASSQPIGRYGYTF.

This chain uses TRBV27 with TRBJ1-4, with a tentative D call TRBD1 (6 bases). Germline loops: CDR1 MNHEY, CDR2 SMNVEV (reference sequence). The ends were cut back, 5 bases at V and 8 bases at J, with 24 bases in the middle. The CDR3 has 17 amino acids. The CDR3 DNA reads TGTGCCAGCAGTCCGGGACCCCGGGGGGCCCGGGGAGAAAAACTGTTTTTT. As protein: CASSPGPRGARGEKLFF.

This rearrangement joins TRBV14 to TRBJ1-1; D uncertain. The CDR3 totals 15 residues. Trimming shortened V by 5 bases and J by 2 bases, and 15 bases separated the two germline ends. Germline V gives CDR1 SGHDN, CDR2 FVKESK. The CDR3 here is CASSSSPLTNTEAFF. The CDR3, as DNA: TGTGCCAGCAGCTCTAGCCCCCTGACCAACACTGAAGCTTTCTTT. Full variable domain (rest looked up from reference TRBV14 and TRBJ1-1): EAGVTQFPSHSVIEKGQTVTLRCDPISGHDNLYWYRRVMGKEIKFLLHFVKESKQDESGMPNNRFLAERTGGTYSTLKVQPAELEDSGVYFCASSSSPLTNTEAFFGQGTRLTVV.

This clone came up once. The rearrangement uses TRBV28 and TRBJ1-5, with D perhaps matching TRBD1 (5 bases). CDR1 is MDHEN and CDR2 is SYDVKM in the germline V gene. The V end lost 4 bases, the J end lost 5 bases, and 12 bases lay between the germline ends. The CDR3 sequence is 14 residues long. The CDR3 DNA reads TGTGCCAGCAGTTATGGGGCCGATTATCAGCCCCAGCATTTT. This sequence encodes CASSYGADYQPQHF.